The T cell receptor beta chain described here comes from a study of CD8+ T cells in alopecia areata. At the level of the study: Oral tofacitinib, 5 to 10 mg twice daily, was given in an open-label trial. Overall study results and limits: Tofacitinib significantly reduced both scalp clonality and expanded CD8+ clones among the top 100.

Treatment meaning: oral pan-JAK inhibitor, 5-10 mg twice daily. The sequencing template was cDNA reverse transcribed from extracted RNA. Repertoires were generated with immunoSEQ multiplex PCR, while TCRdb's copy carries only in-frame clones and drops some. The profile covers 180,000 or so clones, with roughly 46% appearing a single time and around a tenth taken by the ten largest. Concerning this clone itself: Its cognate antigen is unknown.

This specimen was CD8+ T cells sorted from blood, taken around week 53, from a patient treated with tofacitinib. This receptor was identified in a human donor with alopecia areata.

CDR3 in DNA: TGTGCCACCAGCGGCCGGGACACTAACTACAATGAGCAGTTCTTC. This gives the protein CATSGRDTNYNEQFF. The chain links TRBV15 to TRBJ2-1; D perhaps matches TRBD1 (6 bases). The germline gives CDR1 LNHNV, CDR2 YYDKDF (reference sequence). The CDR3 has 15 residues. The germline V and J ends were trimmed by 5 bases and 3 bases, with 14 bases remaining between them.